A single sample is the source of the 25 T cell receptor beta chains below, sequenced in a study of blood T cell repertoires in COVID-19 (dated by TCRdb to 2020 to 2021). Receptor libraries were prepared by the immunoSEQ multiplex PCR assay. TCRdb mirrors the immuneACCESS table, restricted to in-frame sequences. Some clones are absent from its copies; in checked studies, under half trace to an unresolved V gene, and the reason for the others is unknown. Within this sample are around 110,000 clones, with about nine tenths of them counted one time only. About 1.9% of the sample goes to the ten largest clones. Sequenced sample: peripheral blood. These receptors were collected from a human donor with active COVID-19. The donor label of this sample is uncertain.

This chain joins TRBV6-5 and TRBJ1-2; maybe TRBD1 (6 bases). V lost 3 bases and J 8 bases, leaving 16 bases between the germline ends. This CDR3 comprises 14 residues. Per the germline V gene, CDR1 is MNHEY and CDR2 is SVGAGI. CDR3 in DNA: TGTGCCAGCAGTTATGACAGGATCCCTAGAGGCTACACCTTC. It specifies CASSYDRIPRGYTF.

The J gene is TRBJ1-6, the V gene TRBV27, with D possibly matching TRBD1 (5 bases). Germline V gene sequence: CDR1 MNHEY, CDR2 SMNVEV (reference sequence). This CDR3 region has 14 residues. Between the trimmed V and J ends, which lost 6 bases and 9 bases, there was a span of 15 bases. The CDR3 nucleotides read TGTGCCAGCAGCCCCTCAGGGTTGGTTTCACCCCTCCACTTT. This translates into CASSPSGLVSPLHF.

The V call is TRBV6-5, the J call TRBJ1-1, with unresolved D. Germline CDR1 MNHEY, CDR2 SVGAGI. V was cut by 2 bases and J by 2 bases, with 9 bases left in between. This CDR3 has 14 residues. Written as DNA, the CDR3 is TGTGCCAGCAGTTACCACGGAGCCAACACTGAAGCTTTCTTT. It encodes CASSYHGANTEAFF.

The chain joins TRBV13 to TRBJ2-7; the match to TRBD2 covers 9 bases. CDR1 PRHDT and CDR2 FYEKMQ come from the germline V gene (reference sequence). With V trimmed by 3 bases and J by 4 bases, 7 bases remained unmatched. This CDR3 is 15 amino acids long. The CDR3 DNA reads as TGTGCCAGCAGCTTTAAAGCGGGGGGTGTGTACGAGCAGTACTTC. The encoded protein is CASSFKAGGVYEQYF.

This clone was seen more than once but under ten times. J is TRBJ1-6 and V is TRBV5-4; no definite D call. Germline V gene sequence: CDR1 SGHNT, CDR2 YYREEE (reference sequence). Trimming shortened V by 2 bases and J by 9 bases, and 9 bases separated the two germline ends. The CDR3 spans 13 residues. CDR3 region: CASSLGSSSPLHF. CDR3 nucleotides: TGTGCCAGCAGCTTAGGGAGTAGTTCACCCCTCCACTTT.

The CDR3 reads CASSRSPRDEKLFF. The DNA of the CDR3 is TGTGCCAGCAGCCGATCCCCTCGGGATGAAAAACTGTTTTTT. The chain employs TRBV6-5 and TRBJ1-4, with D unresolved. The CDR3 covers 14 residues. Germline CDR1 is MNHEY and CDR2 is SVGAGI. Deletions cut 6 bases from V and 6 bases from J, with 14 bases between.

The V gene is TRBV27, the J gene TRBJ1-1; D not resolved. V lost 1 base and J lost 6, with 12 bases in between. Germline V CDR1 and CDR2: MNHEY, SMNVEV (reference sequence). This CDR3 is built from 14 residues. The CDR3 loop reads CASSLFDTGSEAFF. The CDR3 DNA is TGTGCCAGCAGTTTATTCGATACCGGGTCTGAAGCTTTCTTT.

The CDR3 coding sequence is TGTGCCAGCAGCGCCCGGGACAGACCCATATACGAGCAGTACTTC. Translation: CASSARDRPIYEQYF. The chain uses TRBV7-2 and TRBJ2-7, with TRBD1 matching over 7 bases. The trim removed 5 bases at V and 4 bases at J, leaving 11 bases unmatched. There are 15 residues in the CDR3. In germline, CDR1 is SGHTA, CDR2 FQGNSA. Supplemented by reference TRBV7-2 and TRBJ2-7, the full variable domain reads GAGVSQSPSNKVTEKGKDVELRCDPISGHTALYWYRQSLGQGLEFLIYFQGNSAPDKSGLPSDRFSAERTGGSVSTLTIQRTQQEDSAVYLCASSARDRPIYEQYFGPGTRLTVT.

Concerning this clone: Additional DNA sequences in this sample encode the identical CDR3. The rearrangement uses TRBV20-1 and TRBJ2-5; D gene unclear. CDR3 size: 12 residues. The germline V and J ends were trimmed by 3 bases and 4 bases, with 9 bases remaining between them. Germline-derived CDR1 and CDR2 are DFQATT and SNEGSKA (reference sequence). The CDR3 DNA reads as TGCAGTGCTAGTCCTACGGGAGAGACCCAGTACTTC. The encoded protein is CSASPTGETQYF.

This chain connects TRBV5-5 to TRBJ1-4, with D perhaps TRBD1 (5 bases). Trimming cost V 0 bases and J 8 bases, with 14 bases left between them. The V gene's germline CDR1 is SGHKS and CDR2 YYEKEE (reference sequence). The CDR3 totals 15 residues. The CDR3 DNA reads TGTGCCAGCAGCTTGGTCGAGGGGAGGGTCGAAAAACTGTTTTTT. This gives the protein CASSLVEGRVEKLFF.

The CDR3 is CASSIVSNGETQYF. In DNA, the CDR3 is TGTGCCAGTAGTATAGTGTCCAACGGAGAGACCCAGTACTTC. The rearrangement uses TRBV19 and TRBJ2-5; D remains unclear. CDR1 is LNHDA and CDR2 is SQIVND in the germline V gene (reference sequence). The CDR3 contains 14 residues. Trimming left V 1 base short and J 4 bases short, with 10 bases between.

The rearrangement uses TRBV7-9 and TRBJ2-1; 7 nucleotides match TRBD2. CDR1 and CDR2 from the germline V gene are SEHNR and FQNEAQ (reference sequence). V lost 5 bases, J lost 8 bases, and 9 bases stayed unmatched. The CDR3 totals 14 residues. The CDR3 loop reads CASSPSGGPYEQFF. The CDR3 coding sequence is TGTGCCAGCAGCCCGTCGGGGGGACCGTATGAGCAGTTCTTC.

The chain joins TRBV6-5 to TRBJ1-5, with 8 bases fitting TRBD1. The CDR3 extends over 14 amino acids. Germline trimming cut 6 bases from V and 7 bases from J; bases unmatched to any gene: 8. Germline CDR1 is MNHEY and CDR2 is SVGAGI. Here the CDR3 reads CASRDREVGQPQHF. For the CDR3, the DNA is TGTGCCAGCAGGGACAGGGAGGTAGGCCAGCCCCAGCATTTT.

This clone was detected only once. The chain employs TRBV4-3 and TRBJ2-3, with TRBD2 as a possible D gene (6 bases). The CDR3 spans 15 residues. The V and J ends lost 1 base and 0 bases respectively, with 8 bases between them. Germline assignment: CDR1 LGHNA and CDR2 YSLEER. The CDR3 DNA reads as TGCGCCAGCAGCCAAGGCGGGGCAAGCACAGATACGCAGTATTTT. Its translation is CASSQGGASTDTQYF.

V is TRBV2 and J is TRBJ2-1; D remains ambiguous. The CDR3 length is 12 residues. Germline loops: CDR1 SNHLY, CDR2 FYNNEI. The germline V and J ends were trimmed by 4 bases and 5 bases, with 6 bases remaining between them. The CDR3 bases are TGTGCCAGCAGTGGTTTAAACAATGAGCAGTTCTTC. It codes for CASSGLNNEQFF.

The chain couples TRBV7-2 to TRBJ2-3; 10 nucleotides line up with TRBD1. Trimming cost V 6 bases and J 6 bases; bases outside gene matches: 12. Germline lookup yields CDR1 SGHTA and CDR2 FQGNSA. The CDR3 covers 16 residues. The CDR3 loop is CASRLPLGTGVDTQYF. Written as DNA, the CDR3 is TGTGCCAGCAGACTTCCCCTCGGGACAGGGGTTGATACGCAGTATTTT.

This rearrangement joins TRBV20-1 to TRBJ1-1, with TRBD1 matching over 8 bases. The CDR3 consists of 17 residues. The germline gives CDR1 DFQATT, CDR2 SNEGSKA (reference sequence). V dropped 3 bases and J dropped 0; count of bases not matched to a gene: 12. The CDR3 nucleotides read TGCAGTGCTAGTCGGACAGGGAGCCTTGGTATGAACACTGAAGCTTTCTTT. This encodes CSASRTGSLGMNTEAFF.

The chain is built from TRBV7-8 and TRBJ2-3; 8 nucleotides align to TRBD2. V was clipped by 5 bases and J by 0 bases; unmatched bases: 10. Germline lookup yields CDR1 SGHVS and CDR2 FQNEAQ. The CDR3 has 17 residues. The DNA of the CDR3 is TGTGCCAGCAGCAGTGACATAGCGGGGCTAAGCACAGATACGCAGTATTTT. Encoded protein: CASSSDIAGLSTDTQYF.

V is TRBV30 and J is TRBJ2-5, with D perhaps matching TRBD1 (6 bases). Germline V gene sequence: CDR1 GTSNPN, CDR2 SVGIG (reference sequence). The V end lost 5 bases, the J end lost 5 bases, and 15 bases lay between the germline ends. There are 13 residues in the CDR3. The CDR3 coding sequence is TGTGCCTGGGGGACATTCAGGGAGGAGACCCAGTACTTC. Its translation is CAWGTFREETQYF.

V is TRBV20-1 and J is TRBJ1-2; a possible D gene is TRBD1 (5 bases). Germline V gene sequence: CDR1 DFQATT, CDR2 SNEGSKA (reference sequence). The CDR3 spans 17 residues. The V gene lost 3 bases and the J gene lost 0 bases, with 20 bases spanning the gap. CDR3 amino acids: CSASQGGAHFTNYGYTF. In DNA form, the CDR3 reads TGCAGTGCTAGTCAGGGAGGGGCCCATTTTACTAACTATGGCTACACCTTC.

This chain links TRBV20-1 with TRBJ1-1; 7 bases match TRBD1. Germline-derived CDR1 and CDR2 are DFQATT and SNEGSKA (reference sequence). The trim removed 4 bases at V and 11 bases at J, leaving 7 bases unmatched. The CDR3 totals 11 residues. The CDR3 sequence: CSANPQGRAFF. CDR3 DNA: TGCAGTGCTAATCCACAGGGGAGGGCTTTCTTT.

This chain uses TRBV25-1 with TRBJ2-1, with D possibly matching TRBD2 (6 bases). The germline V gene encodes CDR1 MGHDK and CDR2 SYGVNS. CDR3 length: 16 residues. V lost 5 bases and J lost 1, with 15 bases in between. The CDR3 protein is CASSRRAVASYNEQFF. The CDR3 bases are TGTGCCAGCAGTAGGAGGGCCGTAGCTTCCTACAATGAGCAGTTCTTC.

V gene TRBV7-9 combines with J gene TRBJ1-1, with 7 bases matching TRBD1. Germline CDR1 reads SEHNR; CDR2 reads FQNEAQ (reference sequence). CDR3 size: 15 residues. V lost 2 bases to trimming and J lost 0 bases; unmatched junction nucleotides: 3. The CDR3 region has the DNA TGTGCCAGCAGCTTACAGGGACAGATGAACACTGAAGCTTTCTTT. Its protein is CASSLQGQMNTEAFF.

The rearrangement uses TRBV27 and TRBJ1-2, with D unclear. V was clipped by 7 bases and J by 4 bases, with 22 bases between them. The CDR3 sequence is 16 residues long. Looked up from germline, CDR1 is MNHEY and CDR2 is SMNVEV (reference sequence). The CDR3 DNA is TGTGCCAGCAATATTTACTTCTTTCGGGAAATCTATGGCTACACCTTC. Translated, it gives CASNIYFFREIYGYTF.

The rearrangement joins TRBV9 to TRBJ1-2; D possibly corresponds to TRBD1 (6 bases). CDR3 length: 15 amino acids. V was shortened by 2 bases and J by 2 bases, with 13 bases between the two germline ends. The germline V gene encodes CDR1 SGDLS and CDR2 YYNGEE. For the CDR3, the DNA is TGTGCCAGCAGCGTGGGGGACACCGGGAACTATGGCTACACCTTC. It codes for CASSVGDTGNYGYTF.